A single sample gave rise to the 4 T cell receptor beta chains below, sequenced in a study of cytomegalovirus exposure and HLA in healthy donors. Primers included in the PCR were 60 Vbeta and 13 Jbeta primers. Using immunoSEQ multiplex PCR, the repertoire was profiled, and TCRdb retains in-frame clones only, with some absent. The table records 150,000 to 200,000 clones, around 80% of them present only once. The specimen was PBMCs. These receptors were collected from a man between 18 and 29 years old in good health and CMV-seronegative.

This chain links TRBV7-3 with TRBJ2-1; TRBD2 aligns across 7 bases. CDR1 is SGHTA, CDR2 FQGTGA, per germline. This CDR3 has 13 amino acids. J was trimmed by 8 bases and V by 8 bases; bases with no gene match: 9. The CDR3, as DNA: TGTGCCAGCGGAAATGGCGGGGGAGATGAGCAGTTCTTC. Translating gives CASGNGGGDEQFF. Drawing the rest from reference TRBV7-3 and TRBJ2-1, the complete variable domain is GAGVSQTPSNKVTEKGKYVELRCDPISGHTALYWYRQSLGQGPEFLIYFQGTGAADDSGLPNDRFFAVRPEGSVSTLKIQRTERGDSAVYLCASGNGGGDEQFFGPGTRLTVL.

The count of this clone is one. The V and J genes are TRBV7-2 and TRBJ2-3; tentative D call: TRBD2 (5 bases). The CDR3 sequence is 15 residues long. Germline V lookup: CDR1 SGHTA, CDR2 FQGNSA. The germline V and J ends were trimmed by 2 bases and 7 bases, with 16 bases remaining between them. In DNA, the CDR3 is TGTGCCAGCAGCTTATTTAATGAGGGCCCCTATACGCAGTATTTT. The encoded protein is CASSLFNEGPYTQYF.

CDR3 DNA: TGTGCCAGCAGCAGGACAGGGGCATTGAATGAGCAGTTCTTC. Protein product: CASSRTGALNEQFF. The V gene is TRBV6-5, the J gene TRBJ2-1, with 9 bases fitting TRBD1. This CDR3 contains 14 residues. CDR1 is MNHEY, CDR2 SVGAGI, per germline. V lost 6 bases, J lost 7 bases, and 7 bases stayed unmatched.

This chain links TRBV6-1 with TRBJ2-7, with D uncertain. The ends were cut back, 6 bases at V and 1 base at J, with 10 bases in the middle. This CDR3 has 13 residues. Germline lookup yields CDR1 MNHNS and CDR2 SASEGT. The CDR3 coding sequence is TGTGCCAGCAGAGGAGTGGATTCCTACGAGCAGTACTTC. This sequence encodes CASRGVDSYEQYF.